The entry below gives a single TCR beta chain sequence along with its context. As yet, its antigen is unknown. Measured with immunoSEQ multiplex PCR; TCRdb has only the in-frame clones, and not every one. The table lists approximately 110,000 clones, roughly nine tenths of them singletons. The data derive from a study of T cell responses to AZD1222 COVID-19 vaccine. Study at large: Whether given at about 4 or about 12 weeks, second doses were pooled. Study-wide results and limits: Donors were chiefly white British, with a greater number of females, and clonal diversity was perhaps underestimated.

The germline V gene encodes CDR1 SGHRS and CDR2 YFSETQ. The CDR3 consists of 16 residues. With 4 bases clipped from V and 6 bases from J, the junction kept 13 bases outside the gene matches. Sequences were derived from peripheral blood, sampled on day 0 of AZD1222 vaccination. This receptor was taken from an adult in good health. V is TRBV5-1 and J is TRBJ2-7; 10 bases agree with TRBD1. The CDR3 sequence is CASSRTGQGTLGEQYF. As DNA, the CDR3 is TGCGCCAGCAGCCGGACGGGACAGGGGACGCTCGGCGAGCAGTACTTC.